The 27 T cell receptor beta chains listed next were all sequenced from one sample in a study of molecular identifiers for immune sequencing clone quantification. TCRdb re-derived calls from the PCR reads in MiXCR, one entry per CDR3 protein. The sample consists of about 63,000 distinct CDR3 sequences, over 15% of them appearing once. Sequenced: naive CD8+ T cells from blood, with Jurkat cell RNA spiked in. Subset given: FACS-sorted CD8+CD4-CCR7+CD45RA+ naive T cells. The origin of the receptors is a human donor in good health. Some libraries in this study had Jurkat cell RNA spiked in.

Comment on this clonotype: A much larger clone lies a single base off, so this may be a read error. The CDR3 loop reads CASSFISRWETQYF. CDR3 DNA sequence: TGTGCCAGCAGCTTCATTTCGAGGTGGGAGACCCAGTACTTC. The chain is built from TRBV7-3 and TRBJ2-5, with unresolved D. Per the germline V gene, CDR1 is SGHTA and CDR2 is FQGTGA. The CDR3 sequence is 14 residues long. V dropped 3 bases and J dropped 5 bases, with 13 bases sitting between them.

The genes are TRBV5-8 and TRBJ2-3; 7 nucleotides align to TRBD2. Per germline, CDR1 SGHTS and CDR2 YDEGEE. Trimming cost V 3 bases and J 0 bases; bases outside gene matches: 4. This CDR3 has 15 residues. The CDR3 spells CASSWSGISTDTQYF. Written as DNA, the CDR3 is TGTGCCAGCAGCTGGAGCGGGATAAGCACAGATACGCAGTATTTT.

There are many counts of this clonotype. The gene calls are TRBV4-1 and TRBJ2-1; D ambiguous. This CDR3 has 11 residues. The germline V gene encodes CDR1 MGHRA and CDR2 YSYEKL. Between the trimmed V and J ends, which lost 0 bases and 12 bases, there was a span of 6 bases. DNA for the CDR3: TGCGCCAGCAGCCAAGACAGGTTGCAGTTCTTC. This encodes CASSQDRLQFF.

This clonotype showed up many times. The gene calls are TRBV7-9 and TRBJ2-7, with D perhaps matching TRBD2 (5 bases). CDR3 length: 18 amino acids. The germline gives CDR1 SEHNR, CDR2 FQNEAQ (reference sequence). V lost 4 bases, J lost 3 bases, and 25 bases lay in between. DNA for the CDR3: TGTGCCAGCAGCTCCCCAACTTCGTACGGAAGCGACTACTACGAGCAGTACTTC. Translating it yields CASSSPTSYGSDYYEQYF.

The gene calls are TRBV13 and TRBJ1-6, with 10 bases matching TRBD1. The CDR3 has 19 amino acids. V dropped 6 bases and J dropped 8; count of bases not matched to a gene: 19. CDR1 and CDR2 from the germline V gene are PRHDT and FYEKMQ (reference sequence). The CDR3 protein is CASRTRGGGTGAGDSPLHF. CDR3 in DNA: TGTGCCAGCAGAACCCGCGGGGGCGGGACAGGGGCCGGGGATTCACCCCTCCACTTT. The whole variable domain, filled in from reference TRBV13 and TRBJ1-6, reads AAGVIQSPRHLIKEKRETATLKCYPIPRHDTVYWYQQGPGQDPQFLISFYEKMQSDKGSIPDRFSAQQFSDYHSELNMSSLELGDSALYFCASRTRGGGTGAGDSPLHFGNGTRLTVT.

This clonotype was picked up many times. CDR3 sequence: CASSIGPGQMNTEAFF. CDR3 DNA: TGTGCCAGCAGCATAGGACCGGGACAAATGAACACTGAAGCTTTCTTT. V gene TRBV7-6 combines with J gene TRBJ1-1; perhaps TRBD1 as D (6 bases). Germline assignment: CDR1 SGHVS and CDR2 FNYEAQ. The CDR3 consists of 16 residues. Trimming removed 5 bases from V and 0 bases from J, with 16 bases in between.

This clonotype was counted at least ten times. CDR3 coding DNA: TGTGCCAGCAGCCCGGGACACCTCTACGAGCAGTACTTC. Residues: CASSPGHLYEQYF. This sequence joins TRBV3-1 and TRBJ2-7, with a weak D call TRBD1 (6 bases). Germline loops: CDR1 LGHDT, CDR2 YNNKEL (reference sequence). V lost 4 bases and J lost 3, with 10 bases in between. This CDR3 comprises 13 residues.

This chain connects TRBV20-1 to TRBJ2-1; 13 nucleotides align to TRBD2. Unmatched junction bases numbered 5, after V lost 6 bases and J lost 6 bases. Germline CDR1 DFQATT, CDR2 SNEGSKA (reference sequence). The CDR3 covers 14 residues. The CDR3 spells CSAVGLAGVNEQFF. The CDR3 nucleotides read TGCAGTGCCGTTGGACTAGCGGGAGTCAATGAGCAGTTCTTC.

Details on this clonotype: This may stem from a read error, because a much larger clone lies one nucleotide away. V usage is TRBV4-2 and J usage is TRBJ2-5; D unresolved. The germline CDR1 and CDR2 sequences are LGHNA and YNFKEQ. V was shortened by 4 bases and J by 2 bases, with 11 bases between the two germline ends. There are 14 residues in the CDR3. The CDR3 here is CASSRDVGQETQYF. In DNA, the CDR3 is TGTGCCAGCAGCCGAGATGTAGGACAAGAGACCCAGTACTTC.

About this clonotype itself: A much larger clone differs from this one at a single base, so this may be a read error. V is TRBV15 and J is TRBJ2-5, with D possibly TRBD1 on 6 matching bases. CDR3 length equals 16 residues. V was clipped by 0 bases and J by 2 bases, with 13 bases between them. Germline CDR1 is LNHNV and CDR2 is YYDKDF (reference sequence). The DNA of the CDR3 is TGTGCCACCAGCAGAGATTTGGGGGCTCGACAAGAGACCCAGTACTTC. Residues: CATSRDLGARQETQYF.

A remark on this clonotype: A much bigger clone sits one base away, suggesting this may be a read error. The chain employs TRBV27 and TRBJ1-4, with a weak D call TRBD1 (6 bases). Germline CDR1 and CDR2: MNHEY and SMNVEV (reference sequence). The CDR3 loop spans 14 amino acids. The CDR3 reads CAGSLLSGAEKLFF. The CDR3 coding sequence is TGTGCCGGCAGTTTACTGTCGGGGGCTGAAAAACTGTTTTTT.

This sequence joins TRBV29-1 and TRBJ2-2; no clear D. V gave up 3 bases and J gave up 0 bases, with 14 bases separating them. This CDR3 region has 16 residues. The germline V gene encodes CDR1 SQVTM and CDR2 ANQGSEA. As DNA, the CDR3 is TGCAGCGTTGAGTTCAGCGTCTTGGCGAACACCGGGGAGCTGTTTTTT. This gives the protein CSVEFSVLANTGELFF.

This chain joins TRBV20-1 and TRBJ2-2, with 10 bases lining up with TRBD2. The CDR3 is made up of 16 amino acids. The germline gives CDR1 DFQATT, CDR2 SNEGSKA (reference sequence). With V trimmed by 0 bases and J by 8 bases, 9 bases remained unmatched. The CDR3 DNA sequence: TGCAGTGCTAGAGATTCTAGCGGGAGTACTATAGGGGAGCTGTTTTTT. Translated, it gives CSARDSSGSTIGELFF.

This clonotype was detected many times. This sequence joins TRBV7-9 and TRBJ1-1; TRBD1 is a possible D gene (5 bases). The germline V gene encodes CDR1 SEHNR and CDR2 FQNEAQ (reference sequence). The V end lost 3 bases, the J end lost 3 bases, and 11 bases lay between the germline ends. The CDR3 has 14 residues. CDR3 nucleotide sequence: TGTGCCAGCAGCTTTTTATCCAGGGACACTGAAGCTTTCTTT. As protein: CASSFLSRDTEAFF. Full variable domain (outside the CDR3, taken from reference TRBV7-9 and TRBJ1-1): DTGVSQNPRHKITKRGQNVTFRCDPISEHNRLYWYRQTLGQGPEFLTYFQNEAQLEKSRLLSDRFSAERPKGSFSTLEIQRTEQGDSAMYLCASSFLSRDTEAFFGQGTRLTVV.

This clonotype was observed a few times. V usage is TRBV19 and J usage is TRBJ2-7; 7 nucleotides agree with TRBD2. Germline lookup yields CDR1 LNHDA and CDR2 SQIVND (reference sequence). The trim removed 5 bases at V and 6 bases at J, leaving 4 bases unmatched. CDR3 length: 12 amino acids. DNA of the CDR3: TGTGCCAGTAGTGCGACGGGGGGCGAGCAGTACTTC. The encoded protein is CASSATGGEQYF.

This clonotype appeared many times. The V call is TRBV19, the J call TRBJ1-1; weak D call: TRBD1 (5 bases). This CDR3 region has 13 residues. The germline V and J ends were trimmed by 4 bases and 0 bases, with 6 bases remaining between them. From germline, CDR1 is LNHDA and CDR2 SQIVND (reference sequence). This chain's CDR3 is CASSTGLNTEAFF. In DNA, the CDR3 is TGTGCCAGTAGTACGGGACTGAACACTGAAGCTTTCTTT. Looking up the rest from reference TRBV19 and TRBJ1-1 gives the full variable domain: DGGITQSPKYLFRKEGQNVTLSCEQNLNHDAMYWYRQDPGQGLRLIYYSQIVNDFQKGDIAEGYSVSREKKESFPLTVTSAQKNPTAFYLCASSTGLNTEAFFGQGTRLTVV.

There are many counts of this clonotype. V usage is TRBV7-6 and J usage is TRBJ1-3; D unresolved. The CDR3 runs 16 residues. The germline CDR1 and CDR2 sequences are SGHVS and FNYEAQ. Between the trimmed V and J ends, which lost 5 bases and 1 base, there was a span of 15 bases. The CDR3 spells CASSPTRSSSGNTIYF. The CDR3 coding sequence is TGTGCCAGCAGCCCGACCAGGTCTTCTTCTGGAAACACCATATATTTT. The full variable domain, rest sourced from reference TRBV7-6 and TRBJ1-3, is GAGVSQSPRYKVTKRGQDVALRCDPISGHVSLYWYRQALGQGPEFLTYFNYEAQQDKSGLPNDRFSAERPEGSISTLTIQRTEQRDSAMYRCASSPTRSSSGNTIYFGEGSWLTVV.

At least ten counts were recorded for this clonotype. V and J are TRBV11-2 and TRBJ2-3, with TRBD2 matching 8 bases. This CDR3 is 21 amino acids long. The V gene's germline CDR1 is SGHAT and CDR2 FQNNGV. V trimming: 2 bases; J trimming: 4 bases; junction bases outside the gene matches: 23. CDR3 DNA sequence: TGTGCCAGCAGCTTAAGTAATTTCGGGATAGCGGGAAGGATGGGGCCAGATACGCAGTATTTT. This encodes CASSLSNFGIAGRMGPDTQYF.

On this clonotype itself: A read error may account for a junction end that differs from germline. This sequence joins TRBV7-9 and TRBJ2-1, with 7 bases matching TRBD1. Germline CDR1 reads SEHNR; CDR2 reads FQNEAQ (reference sequence). The CDR3 has 14 amino acids. The CDR3 protein is CAGSLGTVYNEQFF. The CDR3, as DNA: TGTGCCGGCAGCTTAGGGACAGTATACAATGAGCAGTTCTTC.

This clonotype was recorded at least ten times. The chain is built from TRBV2 and TRBJ2-7; perhaps TRBD1 as D (5 bases). Germline V CDR1 and CDR2: SNHLY, FYNNEI. The V and J ends lost 8 bases and 3 bases respectively, with 14 bases between them. The CDR3 has 13 amino acids. As DNA, the CDR3 is TGTGCCAGCCACCAGGGCCTCGGCTACGAGCAGTACTTC. It yields the protein CASHQGLGYEQYF. Full variable domain (missing parts from reference TRBV2 and TRBJ2-7): EPEVTQTPSHQVTQMGQEVILRCVPISNHLYFYWYRQILGQKVEFLVSFYNNEISEKSEIFDDQFSVERPDGSNFTLKIRSTKLEDSAMYFCASHQGLGYEQYFGPGTRLTVT.

This clonotype was counted a few times. The chain recombines TRBV24-1 with TRBJ1-1; D gene unclear. The CDR3 runs to 12 residues. The V end lost 1 base, the J end lost 4 bases, and 3 bases lay between the germline ends. Germline values: CDR1 KGHDR, CDR2 SFDVKD. The CDR3 coding sequence is TGTGCCACCAGTGATTTAGGCACTGAAGCTTTCTTT. Its translation: CATSDLGTEAFF.

A few counts support this clonotype. Given a much more abundant clone one base away, this may be a read error. The chain carries TRBV2 and TRBJ1-2, with D maybe TRBD1 (5 bases). V was clipped by 8 bases and J by 5 bases, with 18 bases between them. Germline CDR1 SNHLY, CDR2 FYNNEI. The CDR3 is made up of 14 amino acids. The CDR3 coding sequence is TGTGCCAGCCGAACCCCGGGACGGGATTATGGCTACACCTTC. It yields the protein CASRTPGRDYGYTF. The whole variable domain, filled in from reference TRBV2 and TRBJ1-2, reads EPEVTQTPSHQVTQMGQEVILRCVPISNHLYFYWYRQILGQKVEFLVSFYNNEISEKSEIFDDQFSVERPDGSNFTLKIRSTKLEDSAMYFCASRTPGRDYGYTFGSGTRLTVV.

V gene TRBV7-8 combines with J gene TRBJ1-5, with no clear D. Germline V gene lookup returns CDR1 SGHVS and CDR2 FQNEAQ. V lost 1 base, J lost 0 bases, and 13 bases lay in between. The CDR3 runs 17 residues. CDR3 sequence reads: CASSLGNREYSNQPQHF. The CDR3 DNA sequence: TGTGCCAGCAGCTTAGGGAATCGGGAATATAGCAATCAGCCCCAGCATTTT.

At least ten counts were recorded for this clonotype. V gene TRBV10-3 combines with J gene TRBJ2-5; D may be TRBD1 or TRBD2 (5 bases each). The CDR3 runs to 15 residues. The V end was cut by 3 bases, the J end by 1 base, with 12 bases between. CDR1 and CDR2 (germline): ENHRY, SYGVKD. This CDR3 is CAISDFEGPQETQYF. CDR3 nucleotide sequence: TGTGCCATCAGTGATTTTGAGGGGCCCCAAGAGACCCAGTACTTC.

This clonotype was counted only a few times. The rearrangement uses TRBV19 and TRBJ1-2, with TRBD1 matching over 7 bases. The CDR3 contains 16 residues. Germline V gene sequence: CDR1 LNHDA, CDR2 SQIVND (reference sequence). Trimming took 3 bases from V and 6 from J; bases not matched to a gene: 13. CDR3 region: CASSIAAKRGHDGYTF. The CDR3 DNA sequence: TGTGCCAGTAGTATTGCGGCTAAAAGGGGGCACGATGGCTACACCTTC.

This clonotype was seen more than once but under ten times. The genes are TRBV27 and TRBJ2-2; 9 nucleotides match TRBD2. In germline, CDR1 is MNHEY, CDR2 SMNVEV (reference sequence). V was pared by 8 bases and J by 4 bases, with 5 bases of the junction left unmatched. The CDR3 covers 14 residues. In DNA, the CDR3 is TGTGCCAGCTCAGCGGGAGGAGGCACCGGGGAGCTGTTTTTT. Translated: CASSAGGGTGELFF.

This clonotype has ten or more counts. The chain recombines TRBV27 with TRBJ1-1, with 7 bases that match TRBD1. This CDR3 comprises 15 residues. The germline V gene has CDR1 MNHEY and CDR2 SMNVEV (reference sequence). J lost 4 bases, V lost 2 bases, and 7 bases had no gene match. In DNA, the CDR3 is TGTGCCAGCAGTTTAACAGGGGTTTTAGGCACTGAAGCTTTCTTT. Encoded protein: CASSLTGVLGTEAFF.